The clone carrying this TCR beta chain was seen at least ten times. TCRbeta library construction was performed incorporating unique molecular identifiers. MiXCR was run by TCRdb on the PCR reads, yielding one entry per CDR3 protein. The data contain 200,000 to 300,000 distinct CDR3 sequences, 12% of them singletons. These data originate in a study of T-cell reconstitution after alpha-beta-depleted transplantation in children. This CDR3 is 15 amino acids long. V was cut by 6 bases and J by 1 base, with 16 bases left in between. Germline loops: CDR1 KGHSH, CDR2 LQKENI. This receptor was taken from a human donor who donated a stem cell graft to a child with acute lymphoblastic leukemia. The input for sequencing was PBMCs from the stem cell graft donor, taken from the stem cell graft. The chain employs TRBV18 and TRBJ2-7; D gene ambiguous. The CDR3 nucleotides read TGTGCCAGCTCCCTTCGGGTGGGCAGTTCCTACGAGCAGTACTTC. As protein: CASSLRVGSSYEQYF.